This TCR beta chain derives from a study of T cell responses to AZD1222 COVID-19 vaccine. The germline CDR1 and CDR2 sequences are SGHNT and YENEEA. V shed 0 bases and J shed 7 bases, with 7 bases lying between them. There are 13 residues in the CDR3. Sequencing used immunoSEQ multiplex PCR; TCRdb keeps in-frame clones, though not all of them. The sample lists 150,000 or so clones, over 75% seen once, with roughly 8% in the top ten. The source material was peripheral blood, sampled on day 0 of AZD1222 vaccination. V and J are TRBV11-3 and TRBJ2-1, with D hard to call. This sequence originates from an adult in good health. DNA of the CDR3: TGTGCCAGCAGCTTAGAAAGTAAGAATGAGCAGTTCTTC. Amino acid sequence: CASSLESKNEQFF. The full variable domain, with the rest looked up from reference TRBV11-3 and TRBJ2-1, is EAGVVQSPRYKIIEKKQPVAFWCNPISGHNTLYWYLQNLGQGPELLIRYENEEAVDDSQLPKDRFSAERLKGVDSTLKIQPAELGDSAVYLCASSLESKNEQFFGPGTRLTVL.